These T cell receptor beta chains were read from a single sample in a study of T cell responses to AZD1222 COVID-19 vaccine. Here immunoSEQ multiplex PCR was the method, and the copy in TCRdb shows in-frame clones only, minus some. The sample lists roughly 120,000 clones; 85% to 90% were seen once. The material was peripheral blood, obtained 28 days after the second AZD1222 dose. These receptors all stem from an adult who received the AZD1222 COVID-19 vaccine. CDR3s include the opening cysteine and the closing phenylalanine or tryptophan. The D gene is left open where the match is weak. For some rows the clone size is stated as once, few or many, or as a class when expanded; others skip it.

TRBV7-2	-	TRBJ1-1	-	TGTGCCAGCAGCGCGGACAGTTCTCGGCAGGGCACTGAAGCTTTCTTT	CASSADSSRQGTEAFF
TRBV7-9	-	TRBJ1-3	-	TGTGCCAGCAGCTTTGGGGGTGTAAGCTCTGGAAACACCATATATTTT	CASSFGGVSSGNTIYF
TRBV2	-	TRBJ2-1	-	TGTGCCAGCAGTGAACGGACCAACAGAGGGGAGCAGTTCTTC	CASSERTNRGEQFF
TRBV30	-	TRBJ1-5	-	TGTGCCTGGAGTGTACAGGATCATCAGCCCCAGCATTTT	CAWSVQDHQPQHF
TRBV6-5	-	TRBJ1-2	-	TGTGCCAGCAGTCTACAGGGTTTTGGCTATGGCTACACCTTC	CASSLQGFGYGYTF
TRBV29-1	-	TRBJ1-2	few	TGCAGCGTTGAAACGGGCCATAACTATGGCTACACCTTC	CSVETGHNYGYTF
TRBV7-8	-	TRBJ1-2	-	TGTGCCAGCAGCCTCGGTCGGGGCTCTAACTATGGCTACACCTTC	CASSLGRGSNYGYTF
TRBV5-1	TRBD1	TRBJ2-7	once	TGCGCCAGCAGCTTGCAGGACAGGAACTCCTACGAGCAGTACTTC	CASSLQDRNSYEQYF
TRBV13	-	TRBJ2-5	-	TGTGCCAGCAGCCCGAGGTTGACCCAAGAGACCCAGTACTTC	CASSPRLTQETQYF
TRBV4-1	TRBD1	TRBJ1-2	-	TGCGCCAGCAGCAACACGGACAGGGGGTACTATGGCTACACCTTC	CASSNTDRGYYGYTF
TRBV2	-	TRBJ1-6	-	TGTGCCACCGAGGACGAGACCCTAAATTCACCCCTCCACTTT	CATEDETLNSPLHF
TRBV3-1/TRBV3-2	TRBD1	TRBJ1-1	-	TGTGCCAGCAGTCGGGACAGTAGCACTGAAGCTTTCTTT	CASSRDSSTEAFF
TRBV19	-	TRBJ1-3	-	TGTGCCACCTCGGGACGGAGAAACACCATATATTTT	CATSGRRNTIYF
TRBV29-1	TRBD1	TRBJ1-1	-	TGCAGCGTTGGCAGACAGGGGGCTATGAACACTGAAGCTTTCTTT	CSVGRQGAMNTEAFF
TRBV11-2	TRBD1	TRBJ2-7	-	TGTGCCAGCAGCTTAGATCAGGGAAGGACAGGGGGCCACGAGCAGTACTTC	CASSLDQGRTGGHEQYF
TRBV28	TRBD1	TRBJ1-5	-	TGTGCCAGCAGCTGGGGGACAGGGAATCAGCCCCAGCATTTT	CASSWGTGNQPQHF
TRBV19	-	TRBJ1-4	-	TGTGCCAGTAGTCCGCGATCCTCCGGGACGGTTAATGAAAAACTGTTTTTT	CASSPRSSGTVNEKLFF